These 27 T cell receptor beta chains originate from one sample sequenced in a study of T cell responses to AZD1222 COVID-19 vaccine. Generated by immunoSEQ multiplex PCR, the TCRdb table keeps only in-frame clones and is missing some. The sample has around 99,000 clones, around 90% seen once. Sample: peripheral blood, taken on day 0 of MenACWY control vaccination. These receptors were taken from an adult in good health.

The rearrangement joins TRBV12-3 or TRBV12-4 to TRBJ1-2; possibly TRBD1 for D (6 bases). The CDR3 consists of 13 residues. V lost 2 bases, J lost 4 bases, and 8 bases lay in between. The CDR3 sequence is CASSLIQGYGYTF. CDR3 coding DNA: TGTGCCAGCAGTTTAATACAGGGCTATGGCTACACCTTC.

The V gene is TRBV6-5, the J gene TRBJ1-4; no clear D gene. The ends were cut back, 9 bases at V and 4 bases at J, with 15 bases in the middle. From germline, CDR1 is MNHEY and CDR2 SVGAGI. This CDR3 has 14 amino acids. For the CDR3, the DNA is TGTGCCAGTGCCCGTACGGTCAATAATGAAAAACTGTTTTTT. Encoded protein: CASARTVNNEKLFF.

The rearrangement links TRBV27 to TRBJ2-1; tentative D call: TRBD2 (6 bases). Trimming cost V 5 bases and J 7 bases, with 15 bases left between them. Germline V lookup: CDR1 MNHEY, CDR2 SMNVEV (reference sequence). This CDR3 spans 14 amino acids. The chain's CDR3 is CASSPYGGMNEQFF. DNA for the CDR3: TGTGCCAGCAGTCCCTATGGAGGGATGAATGAGCAGTTCTTC.

The V gene is TRBV7-9, the J gene TRBJ1-6; D ambiguous. V lost 0 bases and J 2 bases, leaving 14 bases between the germline ends. Germline V gene data show CDR1 as SEHNR and CDR2 as FQNEAQ (reference sequence). This CDR3 region has 18 residues. The CDR3 sequence: CASSLALGGRPYNSPLHF. The CDR3 DNA is TGTGCCAGCAGCTTAGCATTGGGTGGTAGACCCTATAATTCACCCCTCCACTTT. Full variable domain (rest looked up from reference TRBV7-9 and TRBJ1-6): DTGVSQNPRHKITKRGQNVTFRCDPISEHNRLYWYRQTLGQGPEFLTYFQNEAQLEKSRLLSDRFSAERPKGSFSTLEIQRTEQGDSAMYLCASSLALGGRPYNSPLHFGNGTRLTVT.

The sample holds a few counts of this clone. A junction boundary mismatches the germline segment, possibly from a read error. The sample has other DNA sequences that encode this CDR3 too. The gene calls are TRBV7-9 and TRBJ2-7, with TRBD2 matching over 12 bases. Germline V gives CDR1 SEHNR, CDR2 FQNEAQ (reference sequence). This CDR3 region has 14 residues. The CDR3: CASSLAGGPGEQYF. The CDR3 region has the DNA TGTGCCAGCAGCCTAGCGGGAGGGCCGGGCGAGCAGTACTTC.

This clone has just a few counts. The chain carries TRBV6-5 and TRBJ1-6; 7 nucleotides match TRBD1. The V gene's germline CDR1 is MNHEY and CDR2 SVGAGI. V lost 6 bases to trimming and J lost 8 bases; unmatched junction nucleotides: 4. This CDR3 has 13 residues. CDR3: CASSDRVDSPLHF. DNA for the CDR3: TGTGCCAGCAGCGACAGGGTGGATTCACCCCTCCACTTT.

V is TRBV7-9 and J is TRBJ1-5; D gene uncertain. V was pared by 5 bases and J by 6 bases, with 11 bases between. The CDR3 consists of 13 residues. The germline V gene has CDR1 SEHNR and CDR2 FQNEAQ (reference sequence). CDR3 sequence (DNA): TGTGCCAGCAGCCAGGATGAGCGTCAGCCCCAGCATTTT. Its protein product is CASSQDERQPQHF.

The chain is built from TRBV6-5 and TRBJ1-2, with a weak D call TRBD1 (5 bases). The germline gives CDR1 MNHEY, CDR2 SVGAGI. V lost 6 bases and J 5 bases, leaving 10 bases between the germline ends. The CDR3 sequence is 12 residues long. The CDR3 loop reads CASSRESYGYTF. CDR3 sequence (DNA): TGTGCCAGCAGCAGGGAAAGTTATGGCTACACCTTC.

In this sample, this clone turned up once. The chain recombines TRBV28 with TRBJ1-5; perhaps TRBD1 as D (5 bases). Germline V gene lookup returns CDR1 MDHEN and CDR2 SYDVKM. With 4 bases removed from V and 4 bases from J, the gap between germline ends came to 26 bases. CDR3 length equals 19 residues. The CDR3 DNA sequence: TGTGCCAGCAGTTCTCAGGCGGGTGGGGGGAATCAAGGTAATCAGCCCCAGCATTTT. This codes for CASSSQAGGGNQGNQPQHF.

The chain has TRBV6-4 and TRBJ2-3; possible D gene TRBD1, 6 bases. CDR3 length: 15 amino acids. V was trimmed by 0 bases and J by 3 bases, leaving 10 bases between them. Germline assignment: CDR1 MRHNA and CDR2 SNTAGT. The chain's CDR3 is CASSDSSRGTDTQYF. Written as DNA, the CDR3 is TGTGCCAGCAGTGACTCGAGCAGGGGAACAGATACGCAGTATTTT.

The chain combines TRBV5-1 with TRBJ1-2, with TRBD1 as a possible D gene (5 bases). Germline V lookup: CDR1 SGHRS, CDR2 YFSETQ. This CDR3 contains 12 residues. V gave up 1 base and J gave up 8 bases, with 9 bases separating them. DNA of the CDR3: TGCGCCAGCAGCTTGAGAGGGGTCGGCTACACCTTC. This codes for CASSLRGVGYTF. The full variable domain, with the rest looked up from reference TRBV5-1 and TRBJ1-2, is KAGVTQTPRYLIKTRGQQVTLSCSPISGHRSVSWYQQTPGQGLQFLFEYFSETQRNKGNFPGRFSGRQFSNSRSEMNVSTLELGDSALYLCASSLRGVGYTFGSGTRLTVV.

The V gene is TRBV19, the J gene TRBJ1-6; D is uncertain. The germline V gene encodes CDR1 LNHDA and CDR2 SQIVND (reference sequence). Deletions cut 0 bases from V and 6 bases from J, with 3 bases between. The CDR3 contains 13 residues. CDR3 in amino acids: CASSIEGNSPLHF. CDR3 DNA: TGTGCCAGTAGTATAGAGGGTAATTCACCCCTCCACTTT.

CDR3 DNA sequence: TGCGCCAGCAGCCCTGTACAGGGGACCTATGGCTACACCTTC. Translated: CASSPVQGTYGYTF. The V gene is TRBV5-1, the J gene TRBJ1-2; 7 bases map to TRBD1. J lost 4 bases, V lost 4 bases, and 7 bases had no gene match. The CDR3 has 14 residues. Germline CDR1 is SGHRS and CDR2 is YFSETQ.

CDR3 DNA: TGTGCCAGCAGTGCCACCGGGACGGCCTACAATGAGCAGTTCTTC. Translation: CASSATGTAYNEQFF. The rearrangement joins TRBV28 to TRBJ2-1, with D perhaps given as TRBD1 or TRBD2 (5 bases each). V lost 5 bases and J lost 2, with 13 bases in between. CDR3 length equals 15 residues. CDR1 is MDHEN and CDR2 is SYDVKM in the germline V gene.

The CDR3 region has the DNA TGTGCCAGCTCACCATCCGGGGGGAACAATCAGCCCCAGCATTTT. Encoded protein: CASSPSGGNNQPQHF. V is TRBV18 and J is TRBJ1-5; D is perhaps TRBD1 (5 bases). CDR3 length equals 15 residues. The V gene lost 2 bases and the J gene lost 3 bases, with 11 bases spanning the gap. Germline-derived CDR1 and CDR2 are KGHSH and LQKENI.

This rearrangement joins TRBV6-2 or TRBV6-3 to TRBJ2-1, with 11 bases that match TRBD2. CDR1 is MNHEY and CDR2 is SVGEGT in the germline V gene. J lost 3 bases, V lost 5 bases, and 6 bases had no gene match. The CDR3 spans 16 residues. DNA for the CDR3: TGTGCCAGCAGTATCTTAGCGGGAGGGCTCTACAATGAGCAGTTCTTC. Encoded protein: CASSILAGGLYNEQFF.

The chain carries TRBV10-2 and TRBJ2-3; D may correspond to TRBD1 or TRBD2 (5 bases each). The CDR3 loop spans 14 amino acids. The V and J ends lost 3 bases and 0 bases respectively, with 7 bases between them. The germline CDR1 and CDR2 sequences are WSHSY and SAAADI. In DNA, the CDR3 is TGCGCCAGCAGTGATGGGGGTAGCACAGATACGCAGTATTTT. Protein: CASSDGGSTDTQYF.

The chain has TRBV27 and TRBJ1-6; D is unresolved. Deletions cut 6 bases from V and 9 bases from J, with 6 bases between. The V gene's germline CDR1 is MNHEY and CDR2 SMNVEV (reference sequence). CDR3 length: 11 residues. DNA of the CDR3: TGTGCCAGCAGCGACGGTTCACCCCTCCACTTT. Translated: CASSDGSPLHF.

The V and J genes are TRBV11-1 and TRBJ2-4, with D unclear. Germline-derived CDR1 and CDR2 are SGHAT and FQDESV (reference sequence). The CDR3 runs 11 residues. V was cut by 2 bases and J by 7 bases, with 3 bases left in between. The CDR3: CASSLHNIQYF. CDR3 bases: TGTGCCAGCAGCTTACACAACATTCAGTACTTC.

This chain connects TRBV3-1 (or the pseudogene TRBV3-2) to TRBJ2-1; no clear D gene. CDR1 is LGHDT, CDR2 YNNKEL, per germline (reference sequence). The length of the CDR3 is 16 residues. V lost 3 bases and J lost 0, with 12 bases in between. CDR3: CASSQRPWSSYNEQFF. The CDR3 bases are TGTGCCAGCAGCCAGAGGCCCTGGAGCTCCTACAATGAGCAGTTCTTC.

This chain joins TRBV9 and TRBJ2-2; 7 bases match TRBD2. The CDR3 contains 18 residues. Germline V gene sequence: CDR1 SGDLS, CDR2 YYNGEE. The V and J ends lost 0 bases and 8 bases, in that order; junction bases with no gene match: 16. The CDR3 DNA follows: TGTGCCAGCAGCGTAGGCGCTGGGACTACGGGATCTTTGGGGGAGCTGTTTTTT. It specifies CASSVGAGTTGSLGELFF.

The J gene is TRBJ2-7, the V gene TRBV5-1; 7 bases match TRBD2. The ends lost 2 bases at V and 3 bases at J; junction bases unmatched: 5. The germline CDR1 and CDR2 sequences are SGHRS and YFSETQ. The CDR3 sequence is 14 residues long. In nucleotides, the CDR3 is TGCGCCAGCAGCTTAGGGCGGGAGTACTACGAGCAGTACTTC. As protein: CASSLGREYYEQYF.

This rearrangement joins TRBV12-5 to TRBJ2-1, with D perhaps matching TRBD2 (6 bases). The CDR3 has 15 amino acids. V was pared by 5 bases and J by 4 bases, with 15 bases between. Germline V gene data show CDR1 as LGHNT and CDR2 as FRNRAP. CDR3 DNA: TGTGCTAGTGGTCCAGGAGGGACGCCTTACAATGAGCAGTTCTTC. It yields the protein CASGPGGTPYNEQFF.

This chain's CDR3 is CASSPQGWQETQYF. CDR3 DNA: TGTGCCAGCTCACCACAGGGATGGCAAGAGACCCAGTACTTC. V is TRBV18 and J is TRBJ2-5, with D unresolved. Trimming removed 1 base at V and 2 bases at J, with 8 bases between. This CDR3 has 14 amino acids. CDR1 and CDR2 (germline): KGHSH, LQKENI. The full variable domain, completed using reference TRBV18 and TRBJ2-5, is NAGVMQNPRHLVRRRGQEARLRCSPMKGHSHVYWYRQLPEEGLKFMVYLQKENIIDESGMPKERFSAEFPKEGPSILRIQQVVRGDSAAYFCASSPQGWQETQYFGPGTRLLVL.

CDR3 nucleotide sequence: TGTGCCAGCAGCTTGGCACAGACGCAAGAGACCCAGTACTTC. This translates into CASSLAQTQETQYF. The chain employs TRBV5-5 and TRBJ2-5; D is unclear. Trimming stripped 0 bases from V and 2 bases from J, with 8 bases between. The CDR3 spans 14 residues. In germline, CDR1 is SGHKS, CDR2 YYEKEE (reference sequence).

This sequence joins TRBV18 and TRBJ2-2, with D possibly being TRBD1 (6 bases). The V end lost 6 bases, the J end lost 1 base, and 18 bases lay between the germline ends. CDR1 and CDR2 (germline): KGHSH, LQKENI. The CDR3 is 17 amino acids. The CDR3 nucleotides read TGTGCCAGCTCTCCGCAGAGGGACATAGTGAACACCGGGGAGCTGTTTTTT. As protein: CASSPQRDIVNTGELFF. The variable domain in full, completed from reference TRBV18 and TRBJ2-2, reads NAGVMQNPRHLVRRRGQEARLRCSPMKGHSHVYWYRQLPEEGLKFMVYLQKENIIDESGMPKERFSAEFPKEGPSILRIQQVVRGDSAAYFCASSPQRDIVNTGELFFGEGSRLTVL.

The chain joins TRBV19 to TRBJ2-3, with D hard to call. The CDR3 has 17 amino acids. The germline CDR1 and CDR2 sequences are LNHDA and SQIVND (reference sequence). V was clipped by 3 bases and J by 1 base, with 17 bases between them. CDR3 residues: CASSIRRERKRTDTQYF. CDR3 coding DNA: TGTGCCAGTAGTATTCGCCGCGAGAGGAAACGCACAGATACGCAGTATTTT.